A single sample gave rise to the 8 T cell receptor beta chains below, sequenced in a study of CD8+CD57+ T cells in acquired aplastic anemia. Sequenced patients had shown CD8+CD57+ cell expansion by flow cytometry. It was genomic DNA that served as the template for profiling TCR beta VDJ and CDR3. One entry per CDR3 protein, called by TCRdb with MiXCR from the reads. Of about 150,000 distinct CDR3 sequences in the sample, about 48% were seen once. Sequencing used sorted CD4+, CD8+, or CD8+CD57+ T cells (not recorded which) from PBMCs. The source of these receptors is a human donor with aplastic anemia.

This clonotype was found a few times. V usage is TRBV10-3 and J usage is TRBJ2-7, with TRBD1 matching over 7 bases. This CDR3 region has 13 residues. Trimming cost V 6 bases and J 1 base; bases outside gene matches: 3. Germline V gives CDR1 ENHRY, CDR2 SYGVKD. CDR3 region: CAIRGTDSYEQYF. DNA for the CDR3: TGTGCCATCAGGGGGACAGATTCCTACGAGCAGTACTTC.

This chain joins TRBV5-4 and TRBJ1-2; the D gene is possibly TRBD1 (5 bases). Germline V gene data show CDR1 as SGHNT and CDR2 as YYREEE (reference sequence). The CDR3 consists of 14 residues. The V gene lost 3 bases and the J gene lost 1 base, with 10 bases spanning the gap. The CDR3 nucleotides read TGTGCCAGCAGCTCGGGACTGGATAACTATGGCTACACCTTC. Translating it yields CASSSGLDNYGYTF.

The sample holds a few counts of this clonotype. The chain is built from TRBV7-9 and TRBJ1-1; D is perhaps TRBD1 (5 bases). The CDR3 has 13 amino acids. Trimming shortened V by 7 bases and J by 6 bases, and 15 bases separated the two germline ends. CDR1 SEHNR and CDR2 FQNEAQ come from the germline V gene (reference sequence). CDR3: CASTQQGFAEAFF. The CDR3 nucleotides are TGTGCCAGCACCCAGCAGGGTTTCGCTGAAGCTTTCTTT. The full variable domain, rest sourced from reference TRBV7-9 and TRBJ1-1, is DTGVSQNPRHKITKRGQNVTFRCDPISEHNRLYWYRQTLGQGPEFLTYFQNEAQLEKSRLLSDRFSAERPKGSFSTLEIQRTEQGDSAMYLCASTQQGFAEAFFGQGTRLTVV.

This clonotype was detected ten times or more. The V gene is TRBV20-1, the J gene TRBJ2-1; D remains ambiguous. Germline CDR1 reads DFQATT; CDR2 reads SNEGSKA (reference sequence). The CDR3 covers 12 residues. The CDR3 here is CPLVDGDNEQFF. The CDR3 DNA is TGCCCTCTGGTGGACGGCGACAATGAGCAGTTCTTC.

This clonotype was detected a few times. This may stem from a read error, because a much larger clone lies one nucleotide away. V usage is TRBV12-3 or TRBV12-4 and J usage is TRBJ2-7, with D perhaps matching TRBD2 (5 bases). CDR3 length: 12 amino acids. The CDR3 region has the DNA TGTGCCAGCAGTTTCTCCACGTGGGAGCAGTGCTTC. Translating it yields CASSFSTWEQCF.

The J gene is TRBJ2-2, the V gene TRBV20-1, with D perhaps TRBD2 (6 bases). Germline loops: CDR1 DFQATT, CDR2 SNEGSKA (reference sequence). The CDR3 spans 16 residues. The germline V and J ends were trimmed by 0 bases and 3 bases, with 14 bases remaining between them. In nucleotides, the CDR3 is TGCAGTGCTAGAGAAAGCCGGAGGGCCTACACCGGGGAGCTGTTTTTT. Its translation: CSARESRRAYTGELFF.

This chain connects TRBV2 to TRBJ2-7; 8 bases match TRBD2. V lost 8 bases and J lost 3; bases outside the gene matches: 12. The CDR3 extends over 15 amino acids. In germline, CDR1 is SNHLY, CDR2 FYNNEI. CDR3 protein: CASGAGAGALYEQYF. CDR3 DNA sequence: TGTGCCAGCGGGGCCGGAGCGGGAGCTCTCTACGAGCAGTACTTC.

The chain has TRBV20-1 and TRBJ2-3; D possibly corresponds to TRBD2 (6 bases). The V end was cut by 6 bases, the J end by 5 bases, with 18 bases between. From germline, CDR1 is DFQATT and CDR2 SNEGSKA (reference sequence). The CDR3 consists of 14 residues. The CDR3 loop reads CSAQVGGTGDTQYF. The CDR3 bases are TGCAGTGCCCAGGTCGGCGGGACTGGAGATACGCAGTATTTT.